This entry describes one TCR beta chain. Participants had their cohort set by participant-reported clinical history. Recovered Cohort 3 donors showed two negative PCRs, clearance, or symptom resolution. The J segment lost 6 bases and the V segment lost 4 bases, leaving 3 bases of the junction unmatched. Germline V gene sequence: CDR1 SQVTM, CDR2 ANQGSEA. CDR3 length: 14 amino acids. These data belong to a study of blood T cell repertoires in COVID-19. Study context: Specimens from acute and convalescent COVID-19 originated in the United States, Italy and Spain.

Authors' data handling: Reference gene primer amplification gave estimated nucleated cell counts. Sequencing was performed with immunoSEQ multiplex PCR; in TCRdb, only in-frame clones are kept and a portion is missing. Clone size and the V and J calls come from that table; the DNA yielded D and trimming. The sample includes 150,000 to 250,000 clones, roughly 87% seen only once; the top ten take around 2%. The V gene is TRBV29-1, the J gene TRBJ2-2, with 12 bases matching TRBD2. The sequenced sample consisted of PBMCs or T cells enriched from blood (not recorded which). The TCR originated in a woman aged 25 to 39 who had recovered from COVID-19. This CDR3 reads CSVGTSGDSGELFF. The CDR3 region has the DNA TGCAGCGTTGGGACTAGCGGGGACTCCGGGGAGCTGTTTTTT.